These 5 T cell receptor beta chains originate from one sample sequenced in a study of PD-1 and CTLA-4 blockade in melanoma. TCRdb keeps only in-frame clones here, not all; method: immunoSEQ multiplex PCR. The sample lists 10,000 to 13,000 clones, roughly 82% occurring once. The sample was CD8+ T cells from peripheral blood, taken from a patient given anti-PD-1 treatment. The receptors stem from a human donor with melanoma.

The chain links TRBV9 to TRBJ2-2; possibly TRBD2 for D (6 bases). The V and J ends lost 8 bases and 1 base respectively, with 15 bases between them. Germline V gene lookup returns CDR1 SGDLS and CDR2 YYNGEE. The CDR3 sequence is 15 residues long. The CDR3 loop is CASLTGDQNTGELFF. The CDR3, as DNA: TGTGCCAGTCTCACGGGGGACCAGAACACCGGGGAGCTGTTTTTT.

This chain links TRBV7-6 with TRBJ2-3; unclear D gene. The V end lost 6 bases, the J end lost 0 bases, and 10 bases lay between the germline ends. The CDR3 is made up of 14 amino acids. Germline V gives CDR1 SGHVS, CDR2 FNYEAQ. DNA for the CDR3: TGTGCCAGCAGTCATAATCCGAGCACAGATACGCAGTATTTT. This codes for CASSHNPSTDTQYF.

This clone came up once. This rearrangement joins TRBV3-1 (or the pseudogene TRBV3-2) to TRBJ2-1, with 8 bases matching TRBD2. V lost 1 base and J lost 7; bases outside the gene matches: 6. The CDR3 is 15 residues long. Germline CDR1 LGHDT, CDR2 YNNKEL (reference sequence). In DNA, the CDR3 is TGTGCCAGCAGCCAAGTAGCGGGATACGGGAATGAGCAGTTCTTC. This codes for CASSQVAGYGNEQFF.

V is TRBV2 and J is TRBJ2-3; possibly TRBD2 for D (7 bases). The CDR3 loop spans 15 amino acids. Germline V gene lookup returns CDR1 SNHLY and CDR2 FYNNEI. Between the trimmed V and J ends, which lost 3 bases and 2 bases, there was a span of 12 bases. The CDR3: CASSEGGALTDTQYF. The CDR3 DNA reads TGTGCCAGCAGTGAGGGGGGGGCTCTCACAGATACGCAGTATTTT. The entire variable domain, with the rest obtained from reference TRBV2 and TRBJ2-3, is as follows: EPEVTQTPSHQVTQMGQEVILRCVPISNHLYFYWYRQILGQKVEFLVSFYNNEISEKSEIFDDQFSVERPDGSNFTLKIRSTKLEDSAMYFCASSEGGALTDTQYFGPGTRLTVL.

This CDR3 is CASTIGTGSSYEQYF. The CDR3 DNA reads as TGTGCCAGCACCATTGGGACAGGGAGCTCCTACGAGCAGTACTTC. J is TRBJ2-7 and V is TRBV27; 9 positions agree with TRBD1. This CDR3 is 15 amino acids long. V was clipped by 7 bases and J by 0 bases; unmatched bases: 7. Per germline, CDR1 MNHEY and CDR2 SMNVEV (reference sequence).